The text below deals with one TCR beta chain. The sample originates from a study of STAT5B mutations in CD4+ large granular lymphocyte leukemia. The germline CDR1 and CDR2 sequences are MGHRA and YSYEKL. The CDR3 totals 16 residues. With V trimmed by 4 bases and J by 7 bases, 10 bases remained unmatched. The data were produced by immunoSEQ multiplex PCR, yet TCRdb's version contains in-frame clones alone and is incomplete. Seen here are 3,500 to 4,500 clones, 76% observed once, and the top ten hold 74%. Specimen: PBMCs. The sequence was obtained from a man in his sixties or seventies with CD4+ T-cell large granular lymphocyte leukemia. This chain uses TRBV4-1 with TRBJ1-5, with 10 positions matching TRBD1. Written as DNA, the CDR3 is TGCGCCAGCAGCCCACACCGGGACAGGGGTTCCCAGCCCCAGCATTTT. It yields the protein CASSPHRDRGSQPQHF.